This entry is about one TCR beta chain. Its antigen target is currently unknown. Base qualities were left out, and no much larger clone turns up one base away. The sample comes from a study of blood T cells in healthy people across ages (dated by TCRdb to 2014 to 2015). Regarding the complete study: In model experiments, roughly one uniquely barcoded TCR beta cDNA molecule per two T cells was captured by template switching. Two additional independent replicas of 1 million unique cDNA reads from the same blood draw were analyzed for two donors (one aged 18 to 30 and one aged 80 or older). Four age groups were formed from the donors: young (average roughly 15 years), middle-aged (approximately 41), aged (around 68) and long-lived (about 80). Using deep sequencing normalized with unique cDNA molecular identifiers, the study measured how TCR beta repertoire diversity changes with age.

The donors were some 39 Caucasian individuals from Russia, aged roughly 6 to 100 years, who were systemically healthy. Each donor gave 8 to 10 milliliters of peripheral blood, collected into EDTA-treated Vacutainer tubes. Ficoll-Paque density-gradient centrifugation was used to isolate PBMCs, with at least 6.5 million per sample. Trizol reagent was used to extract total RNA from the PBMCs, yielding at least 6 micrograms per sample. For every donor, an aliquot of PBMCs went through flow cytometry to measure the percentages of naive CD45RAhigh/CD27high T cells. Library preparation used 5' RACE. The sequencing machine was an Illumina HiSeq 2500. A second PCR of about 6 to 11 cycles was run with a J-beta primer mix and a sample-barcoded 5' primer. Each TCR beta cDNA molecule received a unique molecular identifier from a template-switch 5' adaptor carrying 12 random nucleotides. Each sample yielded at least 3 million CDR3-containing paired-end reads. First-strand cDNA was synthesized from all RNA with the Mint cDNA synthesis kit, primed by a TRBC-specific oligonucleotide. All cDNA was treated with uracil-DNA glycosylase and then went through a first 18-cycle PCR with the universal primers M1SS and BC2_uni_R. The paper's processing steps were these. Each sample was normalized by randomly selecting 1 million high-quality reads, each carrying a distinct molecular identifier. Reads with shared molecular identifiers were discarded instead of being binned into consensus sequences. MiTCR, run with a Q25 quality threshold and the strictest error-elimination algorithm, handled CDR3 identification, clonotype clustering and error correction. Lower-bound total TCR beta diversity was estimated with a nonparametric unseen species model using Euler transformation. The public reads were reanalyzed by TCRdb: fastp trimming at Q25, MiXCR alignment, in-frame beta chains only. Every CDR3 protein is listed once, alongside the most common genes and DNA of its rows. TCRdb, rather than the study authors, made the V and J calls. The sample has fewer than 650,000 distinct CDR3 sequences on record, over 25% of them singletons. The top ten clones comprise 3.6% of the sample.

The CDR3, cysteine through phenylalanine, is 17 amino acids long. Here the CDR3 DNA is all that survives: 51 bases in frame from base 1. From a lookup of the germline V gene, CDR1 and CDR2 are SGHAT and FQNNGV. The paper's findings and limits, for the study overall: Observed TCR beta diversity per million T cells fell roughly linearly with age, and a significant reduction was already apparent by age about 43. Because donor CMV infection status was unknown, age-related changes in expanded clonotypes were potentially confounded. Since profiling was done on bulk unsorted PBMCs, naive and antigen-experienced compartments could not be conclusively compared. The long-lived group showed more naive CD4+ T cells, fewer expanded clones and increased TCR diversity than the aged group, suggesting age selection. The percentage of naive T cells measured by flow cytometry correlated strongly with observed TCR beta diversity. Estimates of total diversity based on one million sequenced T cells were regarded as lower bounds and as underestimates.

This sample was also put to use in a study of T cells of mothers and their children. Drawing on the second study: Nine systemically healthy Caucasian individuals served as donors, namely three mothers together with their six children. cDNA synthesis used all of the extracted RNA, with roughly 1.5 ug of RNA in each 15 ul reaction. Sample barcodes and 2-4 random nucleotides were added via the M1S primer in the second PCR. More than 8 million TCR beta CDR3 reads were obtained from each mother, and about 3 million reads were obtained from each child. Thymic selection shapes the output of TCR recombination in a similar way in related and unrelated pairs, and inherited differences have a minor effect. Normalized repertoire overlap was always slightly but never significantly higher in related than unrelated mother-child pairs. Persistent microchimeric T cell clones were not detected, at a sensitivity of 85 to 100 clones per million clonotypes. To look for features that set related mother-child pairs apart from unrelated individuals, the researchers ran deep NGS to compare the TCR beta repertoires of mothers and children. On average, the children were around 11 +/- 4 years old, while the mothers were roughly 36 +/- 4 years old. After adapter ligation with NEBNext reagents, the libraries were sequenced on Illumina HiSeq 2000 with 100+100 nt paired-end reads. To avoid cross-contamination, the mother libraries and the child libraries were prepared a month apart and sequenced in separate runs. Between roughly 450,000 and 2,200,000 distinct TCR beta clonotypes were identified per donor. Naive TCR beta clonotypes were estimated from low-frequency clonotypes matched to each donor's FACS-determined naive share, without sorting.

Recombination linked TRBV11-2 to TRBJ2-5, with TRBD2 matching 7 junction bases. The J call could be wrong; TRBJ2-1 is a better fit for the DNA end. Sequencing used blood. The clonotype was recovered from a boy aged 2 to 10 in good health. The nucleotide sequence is TGTGCCAGCAGCTTAGAGGGGTGGCCTAGCGGCCTTGGTAAGCAGTTCTTC. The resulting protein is CASSLEGWPSGLGKQFF.